This T cell receptor beta chain was profiled in a study of shared clonotypes between healthy human individuals. In the study overall: For every donor, three CD4 naive, three CD4 memory, two CD8 naive and one CD8 memory plates were used. Findings of the study overall: The sampled material consisted only of blood, and tissue repertoires are likely to differ.

Assay execution took place at the deep level. Sequencing used immunoSEQ multiplex PCR; TCRdb keeps in-frame clones, though not all of them. The sample has about 2.4 million clones; roughly 93% are singletons. All participating donors were Caucasian adults from Nashville, Tennessee. The CDR3 loop spans 14 amino acids. Trimming cost V 5 bases and J 6 bases; bases outside gene matches: 7. The germline V gene has CDR1 SGHTA and CDR2 FQGTGA. Remarks on this clone: Its antigen is still unknown.

Sequenced: naive CD4+ T cells from PBMCs. Specified subset: CD45RA+ positively selected. The chain combines TRBV7-3 with TRBJ2-1, with 7 bases matching TRBD1. The TCR sequence derives from a man aged 18-30 years in good health. Some clones in this sample may be carry-over from other donors' samples. The CDR3 loop is CASSPRPGGNEQFF. The CDR3, as DNA: TGTGCCAGCAGCCCACGGCCAGGGGGCAATGAGCAGTTCTTC.